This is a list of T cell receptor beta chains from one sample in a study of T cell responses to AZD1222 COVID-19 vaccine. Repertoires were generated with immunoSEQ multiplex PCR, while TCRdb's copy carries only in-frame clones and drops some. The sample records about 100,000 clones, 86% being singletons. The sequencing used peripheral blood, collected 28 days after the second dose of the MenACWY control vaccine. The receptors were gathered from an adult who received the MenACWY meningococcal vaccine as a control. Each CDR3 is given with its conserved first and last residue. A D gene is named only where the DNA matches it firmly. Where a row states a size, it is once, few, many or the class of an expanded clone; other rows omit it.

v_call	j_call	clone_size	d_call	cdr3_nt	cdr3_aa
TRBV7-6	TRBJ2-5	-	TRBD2	TGTGCCAGCAGCCGTAGCGGGGGGGACCAAGAGACCCAGTACTTC	CASSRSGGDQETQYF
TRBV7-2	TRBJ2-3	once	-	TGTGCCAGCAGCCAGGGAGGCGGCGGGGATACGCAGTATTTT	CASSQGGGGDTQYF
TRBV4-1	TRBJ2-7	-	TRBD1	TGCGCCAGCAGCCAAGATTCCCCCCGGACAGGGGGCGTAGAGGGTTCCTACGAGCAGTACTTC	CASSQDSPRTGGVEGSYEQYF
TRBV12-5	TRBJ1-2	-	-	TGTGCTAGTGGTTTGTCCAGTCGAAGGGAAGGCTACACCTTC	CASGLSSRREGYTF
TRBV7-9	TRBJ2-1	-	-	TGTGCCAGCAGCCCCCTAGTGGTGGATGAGCAGTTCTTC	CASSPLVVDEQFF
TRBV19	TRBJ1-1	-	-	TGTGCCAGTAGTTTGAATACAGGTTTCATGAACACTGAAGCTTTCTTT	CASSLNTGFMNTEAFF
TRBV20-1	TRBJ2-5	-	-	TGCAGTGCTAGTCGTGACGCTAGCGCGAGAGGGACCCAGTACTTC	CSASRDASARGTQYF
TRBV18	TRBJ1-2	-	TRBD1	TGTGCCAGCTCCTATCCAGGGGGCAATGGCTACACCTTC	CASSYPGGNGYTF
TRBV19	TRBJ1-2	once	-	TGTGCCAGTAGTATAGGTGGCAGGGGATATTATGGCTACACCTTC	CASSIGGRGYYGYTF
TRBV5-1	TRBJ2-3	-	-	TGCGCCAGCAGCTTTTCTATAGGGGGGGCGGATACGCAGTATTTT	CASSFSIGGADTQYF
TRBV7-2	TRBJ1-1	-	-	TGTGCCAGCAGCTTAGGGAGGCCCCCAAAGCCTGAAGCTTTCTTT	CASSLGRPPKPEAFF
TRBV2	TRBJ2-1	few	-	TGTGCCAGCAGTGATAGTGGGAACATGGTACAGTTCTTC	CASSDSGNMVQFF
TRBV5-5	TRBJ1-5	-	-	TGTGCCAGCAGCTTTGGGGGTACCAATCAGCCCCAGCATTTT	CASSFGGTNQPQHF
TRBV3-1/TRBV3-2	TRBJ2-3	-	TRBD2	TGTGCCAGCAGCCGGACTAGCGGTAGCACAGATACGCAGTATTTT	CASSRTSGSTDTQYF
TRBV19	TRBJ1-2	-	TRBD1	TGTGCCAGTAGTATAGCCGGGACAGGGCGGTATGGCTACACCTTC	CASSIAGTGRYGYTF
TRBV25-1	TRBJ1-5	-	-	TGTGCCAGCATCCCGAAACAGAGCGGGAGGGGTGATCAGCCCCAGCATTTT	CASIPKQSGRGDQPQHF
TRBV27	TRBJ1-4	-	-	TGTGCCAGCAGTCCAGACCCCCTCAGGGGAGGAAAACTGTTTTTT	CASSPDPLRGGKLFF
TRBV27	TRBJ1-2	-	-	TGTGCCAGCAGTTCTTCCACCAGGGTACTAGAATATGGCTACACCTTC	CASSSSTRVLEYGYTF
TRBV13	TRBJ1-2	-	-	TGTGCCAGCAGCTTAGGCCGGGGCAGGGGTAGCTATGGCTACACCTTC	CASSLGRGRGSYGYTF
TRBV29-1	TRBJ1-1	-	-	TGCAGCGTTGTAGTCGGGGGAGGCACTGAAGCTTTCTTT	CSVVVGGGTEAFF
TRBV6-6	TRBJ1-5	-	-	TGTGGTACAGGTAGCAATCAGCCCCAGCATTTT	CGTGSNQPQHF
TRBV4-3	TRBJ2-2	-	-	TGCGCCAGCAGCCAAGATATGGCTAGCACCACCGGGGAGCTGTTTTTT	CASSQDMASTTGELFF
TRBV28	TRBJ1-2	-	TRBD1	TGTGCCAGCAGTTTTGAATTGGCAGGGGGCCATGGCTACACCTTC	CASSFELAGGHGYTF
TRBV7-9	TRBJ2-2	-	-	TGTGCCAGCAGCCCCCCACCAGGGGCGAACACCGGGGAGCTGTTTTTT	CASSPPPGANTGELFF
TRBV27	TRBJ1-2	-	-	TGTGCCAGCAGGACAGGTTCAACCGATGGCTACACCTTC	CASRTGSTDGYTF
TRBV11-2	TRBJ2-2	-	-	TGTGCCAGCCGCCGGGGCCCCGTCACCGGGGAGCTGTTTTTT	CASRRGPVTGELFF
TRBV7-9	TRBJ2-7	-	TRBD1	TGTGCCAGCAGCTTAGGGCAGGGGGTGAAGGAGCAGTACTTC	CASSLGQGVKEQYF
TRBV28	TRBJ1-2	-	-	TGTGCCAGCAGTTTCTCTGGAGGAATTAACTATGGCTACACCTTC	CASSFSGGINYGYTF
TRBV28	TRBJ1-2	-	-	TGTGCCAGCAGTGGGGGACCAGCTAACCATAACTATGGCTACACCTTC	CASSGGPANHNYGYTF
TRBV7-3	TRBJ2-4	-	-	TGTGCCAGCAGCCCCGACAATGGGGCCAAAAACATTCAGTACTTC	CASSPDNGAKNIQYF
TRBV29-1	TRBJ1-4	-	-	TGCAGCTCATCTTTCTTCGGCGGGGAAAAACTGTTTTTT	CSSSFFGGEKLFF
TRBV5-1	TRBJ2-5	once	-	TGCGCCAGCAGCTTGGAAGGACAAGAGACCCAGTACTTC	CASSLEGQETQYF
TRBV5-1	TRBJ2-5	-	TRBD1	TGCGCCAGCCAAAGCGGACAGGGCGACGAGACCCAGTACTTC	CASQSGQGDETQYF
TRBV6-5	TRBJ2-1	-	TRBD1	TGTGCCACAACAGGGGGCGCGTCGGATGAGCAGTTCTTC	CATTGGASDEQFF
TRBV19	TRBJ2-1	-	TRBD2	TGTGCCAGTAGCCTCGTACCTAGCGGGGGCTTATACAATGAGCAGTTCTTC	CASSLVPSGGLYNEQFF
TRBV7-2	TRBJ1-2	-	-	TGTGCCAGCAGCTTAGTCTTTTCGGGGGCTAACTATGGCTACACCTTC	CASSLVFSGANYGYTF
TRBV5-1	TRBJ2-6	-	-	TGCGCCAGCAGCTTGGTAGACACCCTCTCTGGGGCCAACGTCCTGACTTTC	CASSLVDTLSGANVLTF
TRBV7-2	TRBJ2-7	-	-	TGTGCCAGCAGCTTCGGGGGTTTGTCGTACTTC	CASSFGGLSYF
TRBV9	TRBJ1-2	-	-	TGTGCCAGCAGCCCCCAGCCCGAGACACTGATCCGTGGCTACACCTTC	CASSPQPETLIRGYTF
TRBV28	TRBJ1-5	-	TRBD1	TGTGCCAGCAGTTCCCCCGGACTTCTCGGGACAGGGGTTCAGCCCCAGCATTTT	CASSSPGLLGTGVQPQHF
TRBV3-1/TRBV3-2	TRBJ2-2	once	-	TGTGCCAGCAGCCAGTTCCAGGCAAACACCGGGGAGCTGTTTTTT	CASSQFQANTGELFF
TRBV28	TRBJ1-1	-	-	TGTGCCAGCAGTGCACCGTTGAACACTGAAGCTTTCTTT	CASSAPLNTEAFF
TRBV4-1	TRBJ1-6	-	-	TGCGCCAGCAGTCAGGGGTGGGATAATTCACCCCTCCACTTT	CASSQGWDNSPLHF
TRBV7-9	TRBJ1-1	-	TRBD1	TGTGCCAGCAGCCAAGGGACAGGGACTGAAGCTTTCTTT	CASSQGTGTEAFF
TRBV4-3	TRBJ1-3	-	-	TGCGCCAGCAGCCAAGATCTCGTCCGTTCGAGCTCTGGAAACACCATATATTTT	CASSQDLVRSSSGNTIYF
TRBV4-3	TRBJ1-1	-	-	TGCGCCAGCAGCCAAGGGTTGCAGCTCACTGAAGCTTTCTTT	CASSQGLQLTEAFF
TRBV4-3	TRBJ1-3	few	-	TGCGCCAGCAGCCGAGACTATAACCCGACAGACCCGGGGTTCTCTGGAAACACCATATATTTT	CASSRDYNPTDPGFSGNTIYF
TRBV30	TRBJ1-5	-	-	TGTGCCTGGAGTGTGGCGGGGAACAATCAGCCCCAGCATTTT	CAWSVAGNNQPQHF
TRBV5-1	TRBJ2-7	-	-	TGCGCCAGCAGCTTGAGCGGTGACAGAGCCTACGAGCAGTACTTC	CASSLSGDRAYEQYF
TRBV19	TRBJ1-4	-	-	TGTGCCAGTAGTATGGCAATGGGTGAAAAACTGTTTTTT	CASSMAMGEKLFF
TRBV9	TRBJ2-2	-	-	TGTGCCAGCAGAAGGACAGCTAAGGCGGAGCTGTTTTTT	CASRRTAKAELFF
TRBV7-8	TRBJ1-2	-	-	TGTGCCAGCAGCTTAGGGGTCGGGGGGCAGATGTATGGCTACACCTTC	CASSLGVGGQMYGYTF
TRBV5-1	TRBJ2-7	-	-	TGCGCCAGCAGCTCGGCAGCTGGATACGAGCAGTACTTC	CASSSAAGYEQYF